This TCR beta chain was found in a study of T cell changes during pregnancy in multiple sclerosis. The table came from immunoSEQ multiplex PCR; TCRdb's copy has only in-frame clones and leaves some out. The table shows approximately 65,000 clones, with around 91% occurring only once. The V gene lost 5 bases and the J gene lost 5 bases, with 13 bases spanning the gap. Per germline, CDR1 LGHNT and CDR2 FRNRAP. This CDR3 is 14 amino acids long. The genes are TRBV12-5 and TRBJ1-5; D unresolved. This clonotype originated in a female donor in good health, enrolled as a control in a pregnancy study. Here the sequenced sample was peripheral blood, taken in the third trimester of pregnancy. CDR3 in amino acids: CASGTEGVYQPQHF. For the CDR3, the DNA is TGTGCTAGTGGTACGGAGGGTGTCTATCAGCCCCAGCATTTT.